This T cell receptor beta chain derives from a study of blood T cell repertoires in COVID-19. For the study at large: Acute and convalescent COVID-19 samples came from the United States, Italy and Spain.

V was pared by 1 base and J by 4 bases, with 7 bases between. This CDR3 spans 13 amino acids. Produced via immunoSEQ multiplex PCR; TCRdb's table is partial and in-frame only. The data show approximately 490,000 clones, less than 90% seen once. This chain joins TRBV12-3 or TRBV12-4 and TRBJ1-1; D is unresolved. This receptor was identified in a woman aged 55-69 years who had recovered from COVID-19. The sequenced sample consisted of PBMCs or T cells enriched from blood (not recorded which). DNA of the CDR3: TGTGCCAGCAGTTTAGGCGAGGGCACTGAAGCTTTCTTT. Translated, it gives CASSLGEGTEAFF.